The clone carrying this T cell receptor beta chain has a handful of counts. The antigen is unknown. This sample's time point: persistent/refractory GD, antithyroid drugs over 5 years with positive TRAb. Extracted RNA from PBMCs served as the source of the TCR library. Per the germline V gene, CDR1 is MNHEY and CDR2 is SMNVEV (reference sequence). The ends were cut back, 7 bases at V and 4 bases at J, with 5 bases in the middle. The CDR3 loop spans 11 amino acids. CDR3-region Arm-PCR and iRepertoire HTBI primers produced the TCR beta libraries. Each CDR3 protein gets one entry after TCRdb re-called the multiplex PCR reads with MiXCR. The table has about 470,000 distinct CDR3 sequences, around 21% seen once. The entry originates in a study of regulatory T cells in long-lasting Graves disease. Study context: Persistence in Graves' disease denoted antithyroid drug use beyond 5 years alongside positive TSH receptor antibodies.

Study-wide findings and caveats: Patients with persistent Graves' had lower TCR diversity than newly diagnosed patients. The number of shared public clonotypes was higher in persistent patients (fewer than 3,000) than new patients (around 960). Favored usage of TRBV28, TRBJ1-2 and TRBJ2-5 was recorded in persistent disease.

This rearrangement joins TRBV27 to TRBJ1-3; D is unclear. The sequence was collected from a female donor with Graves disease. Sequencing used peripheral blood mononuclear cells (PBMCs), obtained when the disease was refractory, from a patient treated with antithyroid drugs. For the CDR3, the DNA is TGTGCCAGCACACAGGGAAACACCATATATTTT. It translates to CASTQGNTIYF.